This T cell receptor (beta chain) derives from a study of blood T cell repertoires in COVID-19. Study in general: Sites across the United States, Italy and Spain contributed samples from acute and convalescent COVID-19.

The V and J ends lost 9 bases and 5 bases respectively, with 22 bases between them. The CDR3 is 16 residues long. Germline CDR1 LNHDA, CDR2 SQIVND (reference sequence). Per the authors' pipeline: Amplifying reference gene primers gave estimates of nucleated cell counts. Measured with immunoSEQ multiplex PCR; TCRdb has only the in-frame clones, and not every one. V, J and clone size derive from that table, while D and trimming were established from the DNA sequence. The sample consists of under 200,000 clones, roughly nine tenths of them appearing once. Those enrolled, adults aged about 18 to 89 years, came from around 25 US areas. Cohort assignment relied on participant-reported clinical history.

The receptor comes from a woman under 30 who had recovered from COVID-19. Material for sequencing was PBMCs or T cells enriched from blood (not recorded which). The V and J genes are TRBV19 and TRBJ1-4; D remains ambiguous. Here the CDR3 DNA reads TGTGCCAGCAGAACATCCACGGCACAGCAGAATGAAAAACTGTTTTTT. Protein sequence: CASRTSTAQQNEKLFF.